This T cell receptor beta chain was sequenced during a study of blood T cell repertoires in COVID-19 (dated by TCRdb to between 2020 and 2021). About the investigation overall: Samples covering the acute and convalescent phases of COVID-19 were provided by collaborators in the United States, Italy and Spain. The material from the prospective study consisted of cDNA or gDNA derived from T cells, B-cell-depleted T cells, or PBMCs. The dataset comprised deeply sampled blood TCRbeta repertoires from subjects exposed to, actively infected with, or recovered from COVID-19. The repertoires were released in a freely available public database meant as a resource for research on the immune response to SARS-CoV-2. Samples were obtained from the ongoing ImmuneRACE study (first 160 participants) and from over 1,000 subjects provided by 6 global collaborators. Nearly every sample came with metadata listing a de-identified subject ID, COVID-19 status, age in years and sex. HLA class I and class II types, where available, came from metadata supplied by the sample provider rather than from assay-based typing.

The collaborating institutions used their own protocols to collect whole blood in K2EDTA tubes. For TCRbeta analysis, collaborators shipped samples as frozen whole blood, isolated PBMCs, or DNA extracted from either of those sample types. The research as a whole found: How much clinical and demographic metadata was included differed by source and by participant, and the metadata was provided uncurated.

Trimming takes 4 bases from V and 2 bases from J, and the germline ends sit 16 bases apart. Counted from cysteine to phenylalanine, this CDR3 has 15 amino acids. The entry retains the CDR3 DNA only, 45 bases that are in frame from base 1. The germline V gene yields SGHRS for CDR1 and YFSETQ for CDR2. This clone has just one count. The specificity of this receptor is unknown. The sample holds no much larger clone one base away, and base qualities are not on file. The immunoSEQ Assay, a bias-controlled multiplex PCR, was used to amplify TCRbeta CDR3 regions from genomic DNA. The authors processed their data as follows. Nucleated cell counts per sample were estimated from amplification of reference gene primers within the assay. To quantify the absolute abundance of each unique TCRbeta CDR3 rearrangement, sequence reads were collapsed and filtered. Productive Simpson clonality was computed per sample as the square root of Simpson's diversity index over productive rearrangements. TCRdb stores this immuneACCESS table with in-frame sequences only. Part of the clones is absent; in the studies checked, under half of the shortfall reflects unresolved V genes, and no reason is known for the rest. V, J and clone size are taken as reported in that table, and D and trimming were inferred from the DNA itself. This sample comprises 30,000 to 40,000 clones, more than 70% of them detected only once. The ten most abundant clones make up around 2.4% of the sample.

The clonotype comes from a human donor in a cohort sampled during active COVID-19. Sequenced sample: peripheral blood. Here the chain combines TRBV5-1 and TRBJ2-7, with a weak D call of TRBD1 (5 bases match). The CDR3 reads CASSPRPTATYEQYF. The DNA is as follows: TGCGCCAGCAGCCCCCGACCGACAGCTACCTACGAGCAGTACTTC.